This note documents a single TCR beta chain sequence. Its antigen is currently unknown. These data originate in a study of naive and memory T cell subsets. Findings and caveats of the study: Findings for naive and memory subsets could not be checked against ground truth. From naive to CM, EM and EMRA, diversity decreased and Gini increased.

An equimolar mix of two oligonucleotides served as the beta constant-region primer for TRBC1 and TRBC2. Nested alpha and beta constant-region primers with the SP2 primer drove four PCR rounds on ligated cDNA. TCRdb re-called the UMI-ligation and nested PCR reads through MiXCR, storing one row per CDR3 protein. The sample has over 65,000 distinct CDR3 sequences; over 9% are singletons. This receptor was taken from a human donor in good health. Sequencing used naive CD8+ T cells from blood.

The DNA for the CDR3 is TGCGCCAGCAGCCAAGTGGATCATAATCAGCCCCAGCATTTT. Its translation: CASSQVDHNQPQHF. The gene calls are TRBV4-1 and TRBJ1-5; D unresolved. The CDR3 totals 14 residues. Germline V gene sequence: CDR1 MGHRA, CDR2 YSYEKL. The V and J ends lost 1 base and 4 bases respectively, with 8 bases between them.